A selection of T cell receptor beta chains follows, all from one sample in a study of identifying expanded T cells in peripheral blood. Only in-frame clones appear in the TCRdb table, and some are missing; sequencing was by immunoSEQ multiplex PCR. The repertoire holds around 100,000 clones, with 88% as singletons. Specimen: blood. Source of these receptors: a person aged 18 to 70 in good health. The CDR3 runs from the conserved cysteine through the conserved F or W. D genes are given only for firm matches. Clone size is not always given. Where it is, it says once, few, many or a class for expanded clones.

v_gene	j_gene	d_gene	abundance	CDR3nt	CDR3aa
TRBV19	TRBJ2-6	-	-	TGTGCCAGTAGCCGGACCCAGACAGGCTCTGGGGCCAACGTCCTGACTTTC	CASSRTQTGSGANVLTF
TRBV2	TRBJ2-5	TRBD1	-	TGTGCCAGCCTTGGGGACAGAAAAGAGACCCAGTACTTC	CASLGDRKETQYF
TRBV27	TRBJ2-7	TRBD1	-	TGTGCCAGCAGTTTATCCGTGACAGGGGCGGGTGAGCAGTACTTC	CASSLSVTGAGEQYF
TRBV11-2	TRBJ1-6	-	-	TGTGCCAGCAGGGGTGGTGGGGGGCAGAGGTCACCCCTCCACTTT	CASRGGGGQRSPLHF
TRBV6-1	TRBJ1-5	-	-	TGTGCCAGCAGATTACTCGCGGGTTCCCAGCCCCAGCATTTT	CASRLLAGSQPQHF
TRBV13	TRBJ2-1	TRBD1	-	TGTGCCAGCAGATTATATACCACAGGGGGCGGTGATGAGCAGTTCTTC	CASRLYTTGGGDEQFF
TRBV6-6	TRBJ1-1	TRBD1	-	TGTGCCAGCAGTATCAGACAGGGGACGTTCCACACTGAAGCTTTCTTT	CASSIRQGTFHTEAFF
TRBV2	TRBJ2-2	TRBD1	-	TGTGCCAGCAATTACAGGGGATCCGGGGAGCTGTTTTTT	CASNYRGSGELFF
TRBV5-1	TRBJ2-5	TRBD1	once	TGCGCCAGCAGCACTCAGGGGGCCCGAGAGACCCAGTACTTC	CASSTQGARETQYF
TRBV7-2	TRBJ2-5	TRBD2	-	TGTGCCAGCAGCTTGATAGCGGGGGGGCCTCGTCGAGAGACCCAGTACTTC	CASSLIAGGPRRETQYF
TRBV7-8	TRBJ1-3	TRBD1	-	TGTGCCAGCAGCTTAAGCGCAGGGGGTGGAAACACCATATATTTT	CASSLSAGGGNTIYF
TRBV25-1	TRBJ1-1	TRBD1	-	TGTGCCAGCAGTGCCCAGGACAGGACACCCTGGTACACTGAAGCTTTCTTT	CASSAQDRTPWYTEAFF
TRBV5-4	TRBJ2-3	-	-	TGTGCCAGCACGCCGGCACTTTCAGATACGCAGTATTTT	CASTPALSDTQYF
TRBV2	TRBJ2-3	TRBD2	few	TGTGCCAGCAGTGATGCTAGCGGGAGGGGCAATACGCAGTATTTT	CASSDASGRGNTQYF
TRBV11-1	TRBJ1-2	TRBD1	-	TGTGCCAGCAGCTTCCCGGACAGGGAGGGTGGCTACACCTTC	CASSFPDREGGYTF
TRBV7-2	TRBJ2-7	TRBD2	once	TGTGCCAGCAGCTTAAGAGCTAGCGGGAGGGCCAATTCCTACGAGCAGTACTTC	CASSLRASGRANSYEQYF
TRBV5-6	TRBJ1-5	TRBD1	-	TGTGCCAGCAGCAAGGGGGCTTGGCAGCCCCAGCATTTT	CASSKGAWQPQHF
TRBV7-3	TRBJ2-3	TRBD1	once	TGTGCCAGCAGCTCCGGACAGGGGTCTTACACAGATACGCAGTATTTT	CASSSGQGSYTDTQYF
TRBV11-3	TRBJ2-7	-	-	TGTGCCAGCAGCTTAAGGTTCGGGACCTACGAGCAGTACTTC	CASSLRFGTYEQYF
TRBV18	TRBJ1-1	-	-	TGTGCCAGCTCACCACAGCTGAACACTGAAGCTTTCTTT	CASSPQLNTEAFF
TRBV6-1	TRBJ2-7	TRBD1	-	TGTGCCAGCAGTGAAATTAGCTGGGACAGGGGTCACGAGCAGTACTTC	CASSEISWDRGHEQYF
TRBV11-1	TRBJ1-3	-	-	TGTGCCAGCAGCTTTGTTTCTAGATCGACTGGAAACACCATATATTTT	CASSFVSRSTGNTIYF
TRBV10-2	TRBJ2-7	TRBD2	-	TGCGCCAGCTCCCAGCGGGGGGTAGCCTACGAGCAGTACTTC	CASSQRGVAYEQYF
TRBV5-6	TRBJ2-1	-	medium-sized	TGTGCCAGCAGCTTGATCTCCGACAGATACAATGAGCAGTTCTTC	CASSLISDRYNEQFF
TRBV5-1	TRBJ2-1	TRBD2	-	TGCGCCAGCAGCCCACCCTCACTGGCGGGAGGTACCCAAGAACAGTTCTTC	CASSPPSLAGGTQEQFF
TRBV7-9	TRBJ1-4	TRBD1	-	TGTGCCAGCAGCTTCCAGGGGGTCACTAATGAAAAACTGTTTTTT	CASSFQGVTNEKLFF
TRBV19	TRBJ1-5	TRBD1	-	TGTGCCAGTAGTATTAAGGGGACAGGGGATCAGCCCCAGCATTTT	CASSIKGTGDQPQHF
TRBV5-5	TRBJ1-1	-	-	TGTGCCAGCAGCTTGGGAATGGGTGCTTTCTTT	CASSLGMGAFF
TRBV29-1	TRBJ2-5	-	-	TGCAGCGTTGAAAGGCTAGCGATGGGAGAGACCCAGTACTTC	CSVERLAMGETQYF
TRBV4-2	TRBJ1-6	-	-	TGTGCCAGCAGAATGACCGGGCCCGAGTCGTCCCTCCACTTT	CASRMTGPESSLHF
TRBV2	TRBJ1-3	TRBD1	-	TGTGCCAGCAGTGAACCGACAGGGTCGGACGGAAACACCATATATTTT	CASSEPTGSDGNTIYF
TRBV29-1	TRBJ1-1	-	-	TGCAGCCTGGCGGAGCAGGAGGCTGAAGCTTTCTTT	CSLAEQEAEAFF
TRBV5-1	TRBJ2-7	TRBD2	-	TGCGCCAGCAGCTTGGGGGATAGCGGGAGGGCCAGCGAGCAGTACTTC	CASSLGDSGRASEQYF
TRBV10-1	TRBJ2-7	-	few	TGCGCCAGCAGTGAGTCGTTCCTCCACGAGCAGTACTTC	CASSESFLHEQYF
TRBV28	TRBJ1-3	TRBD1	-	TGTGCCAGCACCCAGGACAGGGGCCTTGGAAACACCATATATTTT	CASTQDRGLGNTIYF
TRBV4-3	TRBJ2-5	TRBD2	-	TGCGCCAGCAGCCAAGATGGGACTAGGCAAGAGACCCAGTACTTC	CASSQDGTRQETQYF
TRBV19	TRBJ2-1	-	-	TGTGCCAGTAGTACCGGGGCCGCACTCAACAGGGAAAGGGCCTACAATGAGCAGTTCTTC	CASSTGAALNRERAYNEQFF
TRBV25-1	TRBJ1-4	-	-	TGTGCCAGCAGTGATGTAGGTTTTAATGAAAAACTGTTTTTT	CASSDVGFNEKLFF
TRBV7-9	TRBJ2-3	-	-	TGTGCCAGCAGCCGGGACAACACAGATACGCAGTATTTT	CASSRDNTDTQYF
TRBV7-9	TRBJ2-1	-	-	TGTGCCAGCGGTCGGGGCGCCGACAATGAGCAGTTCTTC	CASGRGADNEQFF
TRBV7-9	TRBJ1-2	-	-	TGTGCCAGCAGGAACTATGGCTACACCTTC	CASRNYGYTF
TRBV6-6	TRBJ1-4	-	-	TGTGCCAGCCGCCTGGCCGGGCTAAATGAAAAACTGTTTTTT	CASRLAGLNEKLFF
TRBV30	TRBJ1-4	-	-	TGTGCCTGGTCCCCCGGGACTTCGAATGAAAAACTGTTTTTT	CAWSPGTSNEKLFF
TRBV6-5	TRBJ1-1	-	-	TGTGCCAGCAGTTACTCTCCCCAGGTTACTGAAGCTTTCTTT	CASSYSPQVTEAFF
TRBV10-2	TRBJ1-2	-	-	TGCGCCAGCAGTGAGGTCCCCAACTATGGCTACACCTTC	CASSEVPNYGYTF
TRBV6-5	TRBJ2-1	TRBD1	-	TGTGCCAGCAGTTACTCCTCAGGGGGAAACAATGAGCAGTTCTTC	CASSYSSGGNNEQFF
TRBV19	TRBJ1-2	-	-	TGTGCCAGTAGCACAATCGGACAAAACTATGGCTACTCCTTC	CASSTIGQNYGYSF
TRBV5-6	TRBJ2-6	-	-	TGTGCCAGCAGCCCCGTCGGTATCTCTGGGGCCAACGTCCTGACTTTC	CASSPVGISGANVLTF
TRBV19	TRBJ1-2	TRBD1	-	TGTGCCAGTAGTATTCTAGGGACAGGGAACTATGGCTACACCTTC	CASSILGTGNYGYTF
TRBV15	TRBJ2-7	TRBD1	-	TGTGCCACCAGCAGACCGGGACAGGGAACATGGGAGCAGTACTTC	CATSRPGQGTWEQYF
TRBV7-9	TRBJ1-6	-	-	TGTGCCAGCAGCCTGGCAGGGATAGGCTCACCCCTCCACTTT	CASSLAGIGSPLHF
TRBV4-3	TRBJ1-1	-	-	TGCGCCAGCAGCCGATCTGGTCATCGCGGCACTGAAGCTTTCTTT	CASSRSGHRGTEAFF
TRBV2	TRBJ2-1	TRBD2	once	TGTGCCAGCCCGACTAGCGGTACTTACAATGAGCAGTTCTTC	CASPTSGTYNEQFF
TRBV19	TRBJ1-2	-	-	TGTGCCAGTAGTGCGGGAGTATATGGGGGTGGCTACACCTTC	CASSAGVYGGGYTF
TRBV2	TRBJ2-7	TRBD2	-	TGTGCCAGCAGTGTTTCGGGTCGGGGGGGATACTTC	CASSVSGRGGYF
TRBV5-4	TRBJ2-7	TRBD1	-	TGTGCCAGCAGCACCATCCCACCGGGACAGTTGTACTTC	CASSTIPPGQLYF
TRBV19	TRBJ2-1	-	-	TGTGCCAGTAGTTCAACCGGGACCCTGGGCAATGAGCAGTTCTTC	CASSSTGTLGNEQFF
TRBV19	TRBJ2-1	TRBD1	-	TGTGCCAGTAGTATGAGGGACAGTCACTACAATGAGCAGTTCTTC	CASSMRDSHYNEQFF
TRBV11-3	TRBJ2-2	TRBD1	few	TGTGCCAGCTCCGGGACAGGAGGCACCGGGGAGCTGTTTTTT	CASSGTGGTGELFF